This TCR beta chain was sequenced in a study of memory CD4+ T cells and cytomegalovirus serostatus. Overall study: Donors were healthy Belgian adults, 10 or so CMV seropositive and fewer than 30 seronegative.

After removal of 3 bases from V and 3 bases from J, the junction contained 4 bases not matched to a gene. Germline V gene lookup returns CDR1 GTSNPN and CDR2 SVGIG (reference sequence). CDR3 length: 15 amino acids. Single viable CD3+CD4+CD8-CD45RO+ cells were sorted as the memory CD4+ T cells. Findings and caveats of the study: CMV serostatus prediction reached median AUC roughly 0.95, or 0.91 with US-trained model.

With regard to this clone: Its antigen is currently unknown.

In the study's own analysis: After removing out-of-frame reads, over 2 million distinct TCRbeta sequences remained. Profiled with immunoSEQ multiplex PCR; TCRdb holds only in-frame clones, not every one. V and J calls and clone size are those listed in that table; D and trimming were worked out from the DNA. The table includes about 50,000 clones, 82% detected once. The TCR was taken from an adult in good health and CMV-seronegative. The chain combines TRBV30 with TRBJ2-7; 14 bases are a match to TRBD2. Sample: memory CD4+ T cells from blood. The DNA for the CDR3 is TGTGCCTGGAGCGCTGGGACTAGCGGGAGCTACGAGCAGTACTTC. Amino acid sequence: CAWSAGTSGSYEQYF. The full variable domain, with the rest looked up from reference TRBV30 and TRBJ2-7, is SQTIHQWPATLVQPVGSPLSLECTVEGTSNPNLYWYRQAAGRGLQLLFYSVGIGQISSEVPQNLSASRPQDRQFILSSKKLLLSDSGFYLCAWSAGTSGSYEQYFGPGTRLTVT.